This T cell receptor beta chain was retrieved from a study of blood T cell repertoires in COVID-19 (dated by TCRdb to the early 2020s). Background for the entire study: Samples from collaborators originated in the United States, Italy and Spain and spanned both the acute and convalescent phases of COVID-19. The samples were drawn from two sources: the first 160 participants of the ongoing ImmuneRACE study, and 1,000 to 1,500 subjects contributed by 6 global collaborators. A freely available public database, intended as a resource for researchers studying the immune response to SARS-CoV-2, is where the repertoires were released. Where HLA class I and class II types were available, the types were taken from metadata supplied by the sample provider, not from assay-based typing. Nearly every sample came with metadata listing a de-identified subject ID, COVID-19 status, age in years and sex. The material from the prospective study consisted of cDNA or gDNA derived from T cells, B-cell-depleted T cells, or PBMCs. Subjects who had been exposed to COVID-19, were actively infected with it, or had recovered from it provided the deeply sampled blood TCRbeta repertoires that made up the dataset.

CDR1 and CDR2 are read off the germline V gene as SGHRS and YFSETQ. Including cysteine and phenylalanine, the CDR3 has 18 amino acids. CDR3 DNA is the only sequence kept; it has 54 bases, read in frame from the first base. Germline trimming amounts to 6 bases on V and 6 bases on J, with 14 as the count of junction bases outside the gene matches. To note about this clone: The target of this receptor is not known. Base qualities are not recorded, but no much larger clone differs from it by a single base.

Whole blood was collected in K2EDTA tubes by collaborating institutions according to the institutions' own protocols. For TCRbeta analysis, collaborators shipped samples as frozen whole blood, isolated PBMCs, or DNA extracted from either of those sample types. Study-level results and caveats: Clinical and demographic metadata were provided uncurated, with the amount varying by source and participant.

TCRbeta CDR3 regions were amplified from genomic DNA using the immunoSEQ Assay, a bias-controlled multiplex PCR. The authors' pipeline ran thus. Within the assay, amplification of reference gene primers was used to estimate how many nucleated cells each sample contained. To quantify the absolute abundance of each unique TCRbeta CDR3 rearrangement, sequence reads were collapsed and filtered. For each sample, productive Simpson clonality was calculated as the square root of Simpson's diversity index over productive rearrangements. TCRdb holds this immuneACCESS table with in-frame rearrangements only. Some clones are missing; in checked studies, unresolved V genes explain under half, and the rest has no known cause. For V, J and clone size, that table is used; D and trimming come from the DNA. A total of under 200,000 clones appear in this sample, over 75% of them only once. Jointly, the top ten make up about 3% of the sample.

The material sequenced was peripheral blood. The TCR originated in a man in his 70s with acute or convalescent COVID-19. The receptor chain draws on TRBV5-1 and TRBJ2-2, with TRBD2 identical over 13 junction bases. CDR3 region: CASTSATGLAGVAGELFF. The nucleotide sequence is TGCGCCAGCACCTCCGCCACCGGACTAGCGGGAGTCGCCGGGGAGCTGTTTTTT.